The sequence of this TCR beta chain was determined in a study of CD8 T cells in ankylosing spondylitis. MiXCR, applied by TCRdb to the 5' RACE reads, yields one record per CDR3 protein. The sample records some 700,000 distinct CDR3 sequences, around 20% being singletons. Trimming cost V 3 bases and J 7 bases, with 12 bases left between them. Per the germline V gene, CDR1 is MDHEN and CDR2 is SYDVKM. The CDR3 is made up of 13 amino acids. Study results and limitations: For ankylosing spondylitis blood, a TCR beta motif of 8 or 9 highly homologous variants appeared characteristic.

For this clonotype: Antigen unknown.

J is TRBJ1-1 and V is TRBV28; D perhaps matches TRBD1 (5 bases). This clonotype originated in a male donor with ankylosing spondylitis. The specimen was blood, either unsorted or a sorted T cell fraction (not recorded which). CDR3 sequence (DNA): TGTGCCAGCAGTTTGATCACCAGGGATGAAGCTTTCTTT. Residues: CASSLITRDEAFF.